Shown below are 32 T cell receptor beta chains from a single sample sequenced in a study of T cell responses to AZD1222 COVID-19 vaccine. Profiled with immunoSEQ multiplex PCR; TCRdb holds only in-frame clones, not every one. Found here are roughly 100,000 clones, 82% of them singletons; the top ten hold approximately 5%. The specimen was peripheral blood, collected on day 0 of AZD1222 vaccination. The receptors here all came from an adult in good health.

The chain couples TRBV7-9 to TRBJ1-2; tentatively, D is TRBD1 (5 bases). This CDR3 has 13 amino acids. Germline values: CDR1 SEHNR, CDR2 FQNEAQ (reference sequence). The V end lost 4 bases, the J end lost 3 bases, and 9 bases lay between the germline ends. The CDR3: CASSSQAHYGYTF. The CDR3 DNA follows: TGTGCCAGCAGCTCACAGGCCCACTATGGCTACACCTTC.

This clone showed up just a few times. This chain joins TRBV6-2 or TRBV6-3 and TRBJ2-1, with TRBD2 identical over 8 bases. Germline V gene lookup returns CDR1 MNHEY and CDR2 SVGEGT. CDR3 length equals 15 residues. V shed 4 bases and J 4 bases; nucleotides not matched to a gene: 6. In DNA form, the CDR3 reads TGTGCCAGCAGTTCTGGACTAGCTGCTTACAATGAGCAGTTCTTC. It translates to CASSSGLAAYNEQFF.

In the case of this clone: Other nucleotide sequences in the sample specify the same CDR3. The J gene is TRBJ1-2, the V gene TRBV5-1; 10 bases match TRBD1. V shed 0 bases and J 3 bases; nucleotides not matched to a gene: 2. There are 15 residues in the CDR3. CDR1 and CDR2 from the germline V gene are SGHRS and YFSETQ. The CDR3 DNA sequence: TGCGCCAGCAGCTTGGGCGGGACAGGGGACTATGGCTACACCTTC. It yields the protein CASSLGGTGDYGYTF.

The CDR3 DNA reads as TGCAGCGCCCTACCTGGCGGGGGGGCCGATACGCAGTATTTT. Translated: CSALPGGGADTQYF. This chain connects TRBV29-1 to TRBJ2-3; 9 nucleotides agree with TRBD2. With 7 bases clipped from V and 6 bases from J, the junction kept 11 bases outside the gene matches. This CDR3 region has 14 residues. Germline V gene lookup returns CDR1 SQVTM and CDR2 ANQGSEA.

The chain combines TRBV29-1 with TRBJ1-2, with 8 positions matching TRBD1. Trimming removed 5 bases from V and 7 bases from J; junction bases left unmatched: 6. Germline V gene lookup returns CDR1 SQVTM and CDR2 ANQGSEA. The CDR3 has 12 amino acids. DNA for the CDR3: TGCAGCGTTCATACAGGGGGTAGTGGCTACACCTTC. It codes for CSVHTGGSGYTF.

The CDR3 spells CASSWDRDRLNTEAFF. The CDR3 region has the DNA TGTGCCAGCAGCTGGGACCGGGACAGATTGAACACTGAAGCTTTCTTT. V and J are TRBV11-1 and TRBJ1-1, with 7 positions matching TRBD1. Germline CDR1 SGHAT, CDR2 FQDESV (reference sequence). Trimming at V came to 4 bases and at J to 0 bases, leaving 8 bases not matched to a gene. The CDR3 covers 16 residues.

This rearrangement joins TRBV7-8 to TRBJ2-1; tentatively, D is TRBD1 (8 bases). The ends were cut back, 5 bases at V and 8 bases at J, with 19 bases in the middle. Germline loops: CDR1 SGHVS, CDR2 FQNEAQ. The CDR3 covers 15 residues. This CDR3 is CASSNRGGSEYEQFF. In DNA form, the CDR3 reads TGTGCCAGCAGCAACAGGGGGGGTTCAGAGTATGAGCAGTTCTTC.

Here the CDR3 reads CASSFGSYTGELFF. CDR3 nucleotide sequence: TGTGCCAGCAGCTTTGGTTCCTACACCGGGGAGCTGTTTTTT. This rearrangement joins TRBV7-2 to TRBJ2-2, with unresolved D. The germline gives CDR1 SGHTA, CDR2 FQGNSA. CDR3 size: 14 residues. V gave up 3 bases and J gave up 3 bases, with 8 bases separating them.

A few counts support this clone. The genes are TRBV2 and TRBJ1-1; 9 bases are a match to TRBD1. The CDR3 totals 14 residues. J lost 5 bases, V lost 8 bases, and 9 bases had no gene match. Germline V gene data show CDR1 as SNHLY and CDR2 as FYNNEI. The CDR3 region is CASAGTGIRTEAFF. The CDR3 DNA follows: TGTGCCAGCGCCGGGACAGGGATTAGGACTGAAGCTTTCTTT.

The chain has TRBV2 and TRBJ1-1; 11 nucleotides agree with TRBD1. The CDR3 has 16 amino acids. The germline V gene has CDR1 SNHLY and CDR2 FYNNEI. V lost 8 bases and J lost 4; bases outside the gene matches: 12. The chain's CDR3 is CASSDRGHSSSTEAFF. CDR3 DNA: TGTGCCAGCTCGGACAGGGGGCATTCTTCGAGCACTGAAGCTTTCTTT.

The CDR3 region is CASSLIKNTQYF. The DNA of the CDR3 is TGTGCCAGCAGCTTAATTAAAAATACGCAGTATTTT. This chain links TRBV11-2 with TRBJ2-3; unclear D gene. V lost 2 bases, J lost 7 bases, and 7 bases lay in between. The V gene's germline CDR1 is SGHAT and CDR2 FQNNGV. The CDR3 sequence is 12 residues long. The complete variable domain, with remaining parts taken from reference TRBV11-2 and TRBJ2-3, reads EAGVAQSPRYKIIEKRQSVAFWCNPISGHATLYWYQQILGQGPKLLIQFQNNGVVDDSQLPKDRFSAERLKGVDSTLKIQPAKLEDSAVYLCASSLIKNTQYFGPGTRLTVL.

The V gene is TRBV11-3, the J gene TRBJ1-1; D gene unclear. CDR3 length: 13 amino acids. V dropped 5 bases and J dropped 14 bases, with 21 bases sitting between them. Germline V CDR1 and CDR2: SGHNT, YENEEA. The CDR3 is CASSPNSTDQRFF. The CDR3 nucleotides are TGTGCCAGCAGCCCCAACTCCACCGACCAGCGGTTCTTT.

A few counts support this clone. V and J are TRBV6-5 and TRBJ1-5; 9 nucleotides align to TRBD1. Germline CDR1 is MNHEY and CDR2 is SVGAGI. V gave up 6 bases and J gave up 3 bases; unmatched junction bases: 6. The CDR3 has 15 residues. This CDR3 is CASSHRGLDNQPQHF. The CDR3 DNA is TGTGCCAGCAGCCACAGGGGGCTTGACAATCAGCCCCAGCATTTT.

The chain employs TRBV5-4 and TRBJ1-6; no definite D call. Trimming took off 0 bases at V and 5 bases at J, with 12 bases between the two ends. Germline CDR1 reads SGHNT; CDR2 reads YYREEE (reference sequence). This CDR3 has 16 residues. The CDR3 sequence: CASSLGALADNSPLHF. DNA of the CDR3: TGTGCCAGCAGCTTGGGAGCGCTAGCGGATAATTCACCCCTCCACTTT.

The chain has TRBV5-1 and TRBJ2-3; a weak D match, TRBD2 (5 bases). CDR3 size: 15 residues. Germline V CDR1 and CDR2: SGHRS, YFSETQ. V was cut by 2 bases and J by 1 base, with 11 bases left in between. CDR3 sequence reads: CASSLSGSRTDTQYF. In DNA form, the CDR3 reads TGCGCCAGCAGCTTATCGGGAAGTCGCACAGATACGCAGTATTTT. Drawing the rest from reference TRBV5-1 and TRBJ2-3, the complete variable domain is KAGVTQTPRYLIKTRGQQVTLSCSPISGHRSVSWYQQTPGQGLQFLFEYFSETQRNKGNFPGRFSGRQFSNSRSEMNVSTLELGDSALYLCASSLSGSRTDTQYFGPGTRLTVL.

The rearrangement links TRBV7-9 to TRBJ1-1; 7 bases align to TRBD1. Germline CDR1 reads SEHNR; CDR2 reads FQNEAQ (reference sequence). J was trimmed by 0 bases and V by 1 base; bases with no gene match: 5. The CDR3 is made up of 16 amino acids. The CDR3 DNA sequence: TGTGCCAGCAGCTTAGAGGCAGGGGGGATGAACACTGAAGCTTTCTTT. Its protein is CASSLEAGGMNTEAFF. Full variable domain (rest looked up from reference TRBV7-9 and TRBJ1-1): DTGVSQNPRHKITKRGQNVTFRCDPISEHNRLYWYRQTLGQGPEFLTYFQNEAQLEKSRLLSDRFSAERPKGSFSTLEIQRTEQGDSAMYLCASSLEAGGMNTEAFFGQGTRLTVV.

V and J are TRBV4-3 and TRBJ2-2, with 10 bases lining up with TRBD2. V was pared by 4 bases and J by 5 bases, with 7 bases of the junction left unmatched. Germline V CDR1 and CDR2: LGHNA, YSLEER. This CDR3 region has 16 residues. CDR3 in amino acids: CASSPGVAGGTGELFF. The CDR3 DNA follows: TGCGCCAGCAGCCCCGGGGTAGCGGGAGGAACCGGGGAGCTGTTTTTT.

This chain uses TRBV5-1 with TRBJ2-7; D gene ambiguous. Trimming left V 3 bases short and J 4 bases short, with 14 bases between. Germline CDR1 is SGHRS and CDR2 is YFSETQ. This CDR3 contains 14 residues. Here the CDR3 DNA reads TGCGCCAGCAGCTCACAGAGCGATTTTTACGAGCAGTACTTC. Translated: CASSSQSDFYEQYF.

CDR3 sequence: CASSEDPGGTDTQYF. CDR3 DNA sequence: TGTGCCAGCAGCGAGGACCCTGGAGGCACAGATACGCAGTATTTT. V gene TRBV6-4 combines with J gene TRBJ2-3; D not resolved. The CDR3 loop spans 15 amino acids. Germline CDR1 and CDR2: MRHNA and SNTAGT. Trimming removed 6 bases at V and 1 base at J, with 14 bases between.

The rearrangement joins TRBV7-9 to TRBJ2-2; no firm D call. The germline CDR1 and CDR2 sequences are SEHNR and FQNEAQ (reference sequence). Deletions cut 4 bases from V and 3 bases from J, with 3 bases between. This CDR3 comprises 12 residues. The CDR3 sequence is CASSSYTGELFF. For the CDR3, the DNA is TGTGCCAGCAGCTCTTACACCGGGGAGCTGTTTTTT.

V is TRBV5-5 and J is TRBJ2-3; the D gene is possibly TRBD1 (5 bases). The germline gives CDR1 SGHKS, CDR2 YYEKEE (reference sequence). V lost 0 bases to trimming and J lost 0 bases, with 8 bases between them. The CDR3 is made up of 15 amino acids. CDR3 coding DNA: TGTGCCAGCAGCTTGGACAGGCCTAGCACAGATACGCAGTATTTT. Protein: CASSLDRPSTDTQYF.

In DNA form, the CDR3 reads TGTGCCAGCAGCCGGGGGGGGTTGGAGACCCAGTACTTC. Translating it yields CASSRGGLETQYF. The genes are TRBV7-2 and TRBJ2-5, with 8 bases fitting TRBD2. This CDR3 comprises 13 residues. With 5 bases clipped from V and 5 bases from J, the junction kept 4 bases outside the gene matches. Germline CDR1 reads SGHTA; CDR2 reads FQGNSA.

The chain links TRBV5-1 to TRBJ2-3, with 15 bases lining up with TRBD2. This CDR3 comprises 17 residues. CDR1 is SGHRS, CDR2 YFSETQ, per germline. Losses at the gene ends were 4 bases for V and 3 bases for J; bases not matched to a gene: 6. Written as DNA, the CDR3 is TGCGCCAGCAGCCCCCGGACTAGCGGGGGGGCAACAGATACGCAGTATTTT. As protein: CASSPRTSGGATDTQYF.

The chain couples TRBV10-3 to TRBJ2-5, with 8 positions matching TRBD2. V was clipped by 6 bases and J by 4 bases; unmatched bases: 4. The CDR3 consists of 13 residues. CDR1 and CDR2 from the germline V gene are ENHRY and SYGVKD. The CDR3 spells CAIRPSGGETQYF. The CDR3, as DNA: TGTGCCATCAGACCCAGCGGGGGAGAGACCCAGTACTTC.

The gene calls are TRBV29-1 and TRBJ1-2, with 9 positions matching TRBD1. The germline gives CDR1 SQVTM, CDR2 ANQGSEA. J was trimmed by 6 bases and V by 7 bases; bases with no gene match: 9. The CDR3 has 13 residues. The CDR3 is CSAGGTGTNGYTF. The DNA of the CDR3 is TGCAGCGCCGGAGGGACAGGGACGAATGGCTACACCTTC.

The chain links TRBV7-9 to TRBJ2-1; a possible D gene is TRBD1 (8 bases). This CDR3 spans 14 amino acids. V lost 5 bases and J 8 bases, leaving 16 bases between the germline ends. Germline loops: CDR1 SEHNR, CDR2 FQNEAQ (reference sequence). The CDR3 DNA reads as TGTGCCAGCAGCCCGCGAACAGGGGGGGATGAGCAGTTCTTC. It translates to CASSPRTGGDEQFF.

The V call is TRBV2, the J call TRBJ1-6; no clear D. Deletions cut 5 bases from V and 0 bases from J, with 11 bases between. Germline assignment: CDR1 SNHLY and CDR2 FYNNEI. This CDR3 has 16 amino acids. CDR3 residues: CASSTFLSSYNSPLHF. As DNA, the CDR3 is TGTGCCAGCAGTACCTTTTTGAGCTCCTATAATTCACCCCTCCACTTT. Filled out from reference TRBV2 and TRBJ1-6, the complete variable domain reads EPEVTQTPSHQVTQMGQEVILRCVPISNHLYFYWYRQILGQKVEFLVSFYNNEISEKSEIFDDQFSVERPDGSNFTLKIRSTKLEDSAMYFCASSTFLSSYNSPLHFGNGTRLTVT.

The chain couples TRBV9 to TRBJ1-5, with D possibly matching TRBD1 (6 bases). Trimming removed 4 bases at V and 2 bases at J, with 10 bases between. The CDR3 is 14 residues long. The germline V gene has CDR1 SGDLS and CDR2 YYNGEE. CDR3 sequence reads: CASSFSGGNQPQHF. The CDR3 region has the DNA TGTGCCAGCAGCTTTTCAGGGGGCAATCAGCCCCAGCATTTT.

The chain couples TRBV7-2 to TRBJ1-1; D gene unclear. Trimming took 0 bases from V and 4 from J, leaving 9 bases between them. This CDR3 comprises 14 residues. CDR1 is SGHTA, CDR2 FQGNSA, per germline. The CDR3 here is CASSLASIFTEAFF. In DNA, the CDR3 is TGTGCCAGCAGCTTAGCAAGTATTTTCACTGAAGCTTTCTTT.

This clone was observed a single time. The chain combines TRBV4-3 with TRBJ1-2; D unresolved. Looked up from germline, CDR1 is LGHNA and CDR2 is YSLEER. Trimming cost V 0 bases and J 3 bases, with 8 bases left between them. The CDR3 spans 14 residues. The CDR3 spells CASSQERSDYGYTF. The DNA of the CDR3 is TGCGCCAGCAGCCAAGAAAGGTCTGACTATGGCTACACCTTC.

CDR3 in amino acids: CAIRPSGAYADTQYF. The CDR3 coding sequence is TGTGCCATCAGACCTAGCGGGGCTTACGCAGATACGCAGTATTTT. The gene calls are TRBV10-3 and TRBJ2-3; 9 nucleotides agree with TRBD2. V lost 6 bases, J lost 4 bases, and 8 bases stayed unmatched. The CDR3 is 15 residues long. Germline values: CDR1 ENHRY, CDR2 SYGVKD.

The J gene is TRBJ1-2, the V gene TRBV19; tentatively, D is TRBD1 (6 bases). The CDR3 spans 16 residues. V was clipped by 2 bases and J by 2 bases, with 15 bases between them. Looked up from germline, CDR1 is LNHDA and CDR2 is SQIVND (reference sequence). The CDR3 DNA follows: TGTGCCAGTAGTATATTGGGGGGCGCTCAGAACTATGGCTACACCTTC. This gives the protein CASSILGGAQNYGYTF.